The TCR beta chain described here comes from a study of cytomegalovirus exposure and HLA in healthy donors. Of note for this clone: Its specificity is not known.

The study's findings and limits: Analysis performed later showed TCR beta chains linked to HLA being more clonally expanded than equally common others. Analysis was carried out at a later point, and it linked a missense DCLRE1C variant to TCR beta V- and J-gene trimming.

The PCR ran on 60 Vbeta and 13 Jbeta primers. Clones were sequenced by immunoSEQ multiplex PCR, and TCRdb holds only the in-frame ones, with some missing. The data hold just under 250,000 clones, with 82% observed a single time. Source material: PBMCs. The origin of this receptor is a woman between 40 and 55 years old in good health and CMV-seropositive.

The CDR3 DNA sequence: TGTGCCAGTAGAAGACAGGGGGTAAACTATGGCTACACCTTC. Its translation: CASRRQGVNYGYTF. J is TRBJ1-2 and V is TRBV19; 9 bases line up with TRBD1. V gave up 6 bases and J gave up 2 bases; unmatched junction bases: 4. Per the germline V gene, CDR1 is LNHDA and CDR2 is SQIVND (reference sequence). The CDR3 extends over 14 amino acids.